This entry lists 27 T cell receptor beta chains sequenced from one sample in a study of T cell repertoires in cytomegalovirus infection. Each CDR3 protein gets one entry after TCRdb re-called the reads with MiXCR. Among 200,000 to 300,000 distinct CDR3 sequences listed, about an eighth were seen once. Sequenced sample: PBMCs. Receptor source: a human donor in good health (CMV status not recorded). Some clones in this sample may be carry-over from other donors' samples.

This clonotype has a handful of counts. This CDR3 reads CASSLGALGYTF. The CDR3 region has the DNA TGTGCCAGCAGCTTGGGGGCCCTTGGCTACACCTTC. The chain links TRBV7-6 to TRBJ1-2, with D perhaps TRBD1 (6 bases). The length of the CDR3 is 12 residues. The germline V gene has CDR1 SGHVS and CDR2 FNYEAQ. V was cut by 3 bases and J by 7 bases, with 9 bases left in between.

This clonotype turned up a few times. The rearrangement uses TRBV7-2 and TRBJ2-1; D gene ambiguous. The V end lost 2 bases, the J end lost 2 bases, and 7 bases lay between the germline ends. CDR1 and CDR2 from the germline V gene are SGHTA and FQGNSA. This CDR3 comprises 14 residues. In DNA form, the CDR3 reads TGTGCCAGCAGCTTACAAGAGACCTACAATGAGCAGTTCTTC. It translates to CASSLQETYNEQFF.

This clonotype was detected many times. V and J are TRBV7-9 and TRBJ1-1; possibly TRBD1 for D (5 bases). The CDR3 consists of 14 residues. Trimming took 4 bases from V and 4 from J, leaving 13 bases between them. Germline CDR1 and CDR2: SEHNR and FQNEAQ (reference sequence). The CDR3 coding sequence is TGTGCCAGCAGCTCAGGGTTTTATGGCACTGAAGCTTTCTTT. Translating it yields CASSSGFYGTEAFF.

In this sample, this clonotype turned up a few times. This chain connects TRBV10-3 to TRBJ1-1, with D perhaps matching TRBD1 (5 bases). Trimming shortened V by 2 bases and J by 1 base, and 14 bases separated the two germline ends. This CDR3 is 16 amino acids long. The germline gives CDR1 ENHRY, CDR2 SYGVKD. Here the CDR3 DNA reads TGTGCCATCAGTGAGCAGGGACGTCTAACGAACACTGAAGCTTTCTTT. Amino acid sequence: CAISEQGRLTNTEAFF.

V is TRBV11-2 and J is TRBJ2-7; no reliable D call. The CDR3 spans 14 residues. Trimming stripped 5 bases from V and 3 bases from J, with 14 bases between. From germline, CDR1 is SGHAT and CDR2 FQNNGV. CDR3 bases: TGTGCCAGCAGCCGGACCACGCGTCTCTACGAGCAGTACTTC. Its protein product is CASSRTTRLYEQYF.

This clonotype turned up a few times. The rearrangement joins TRBV6-6 to TRBJ2-5, with TRBD2 as a possible D gene (5 bases). V shed 2 bases and J shed 2 bases, with 15 bases lying between them. CDR3 length: 16 amino acids. Per the germline V gene, CDR1 is MNHNY and CDR2 is SVGAGI (reference sequence). As DNA, the CDR3 is TGTGCCAGCAGTTACCGGCCTGGCGGGCCACAAGAGACCCAGTACTTC. Its translation: CASSYRPGGPQETQYF.

This clonotype occurred many times. The CDR3 is CASSPTGGTGELFF. In DNA form, the CDR3 reads TGTGCCAGCAGCCCGACAGGGGGGACCGGGGAGCTGTTTTTT. The chain employs TRBV5-4 and TRBJ2-2; 9 bases align to TRBD1. The V segment lost 4 bases and the J segment 5 bases; nucleotides outside the gene matches: 3. CDR1 is SGHNT and CDR2 is YYREEE in the germline V gene (reference sequence). The CDR3 covers 14 residues.

Only a few counts were recorded for this clonotype. The rearrangement uses TRBV6-2 or TRBV6-3 and TRBJ2-4; possible D gene TRBD1, 6 bases. With 1 base removed from V and 0 bases from J, the gap between germline ends came to 13 bases. The germline CDR1 and CDR2 sequences are MNHEY and SVGEGT. The CDR3 totals 17 residues. CDR3 DNA sequence: TGTGCCAGCAGTTACTTTGACTCCAGGGGAGCCAAAAACATTCAGTACTTC. Its protein is CASSYFDSRGAKNIQYF.

The chain uses TRBV5-5 and TRBJ2-7; 7 bases are a match to TRBD2. The CDR3 sequence is 14 residues long. The V gene end was trimmed by 4 bases and the J gene end by 3 bases; junction bases not matched to a gene: 7. Germline-derived CDR1 and CDR2 are SGHKS and YYEKEE (reference sequence). CDR3 region: CASSPTSVNYEQYF. The CDR3 DNA is TGTGCCAGCAGCCCAACTAGCGTCAACTACGAGCAGTACTTC.

This clonotype was found many times. The CDR3 reads CASSPYRVGFPGLAGQARYEQYF. CDR3 DNA sequence: TGTGCCAGCAGCCCCTATCGGGTAGGATTCCCGGGACTAGCGGGACAAGCACGCTACGAGCAGTACTTC. The chain uses TRBV7-8 and TRBJ2-7; 13 bases are shared with TRBD2. Germline CDR1 and CDR2: SGHVS and FQNEAQ. V was clipped by 5 bases and J by 3 bases; unmatched bases: 28. The length of the CDR3 is 23 residues.

J is TRBJ1-1 and V is TRBV20-1; D is undetermined. Trimming took 4 bases from V and 10 from J, leaving 19 bases between them. Germline values: CDR1 DFQATT, CDR2 SNEGSKA (reference sequence). This CDR3 region has 13 residues. CDR3 sequence reads: CSATRRDQGGAFF. The CDR3, as DNA: TGCAGTGCTACCCGACGCGACCAAGGAGGAGCTTTCTTT.

This rearrangement joins TRBV6-2 or TRBV6-3 to TRBJ1-1; tentatively, D is TRBD1 (6 bases). This CDR3 region has 15 residues. V lost 7 bases and J 0 bases, leaving 15 bases between the germline ends. Per germline, CDR1 MNHEY and CDR2 SVGEGT. This CDR3 reads CASKQGSNMNTEAFF. The CDR3 DNA reads as TGTGCCAGCAAACAGGGTTCCAACATGAACACTGAAGCTTTCTTT.

This clonotype was recorded many times. This chain uses TRBV7-2 with TRBJ1-5; D unclear. Germline V lookup: CDR1 SGHTA, CDR2 FQGNSA. The germline V and J ends were trimmed by 1 base and 1 base, with 8 bases remaining between them. The CDR3 is 15 residues long. The CDR3 DNA follows: TGTGCCAGCAGCTTAGAAGGGATGAGCAATCAGCCCCAGCATTTT. It encodes CASSLEGMSNQPQHF. The full variable domain, completed using reference TRBV7-2 and TRBJ1-5, is GAGVSQSPSNKVTEKGKDVELRCDPISGHTALYWYRQSLGQGLEFLIYFQGNSAPDKSGLPSDRFSAERTGGSVSTLTIQRTQQEDSAVYLCASSLEGMSNQPQHFGDGTRLSIL.

This clonotype was seen repeatedly, ten times or more. The V gene is TRBV20-1, the J gene TRBJ1-5; TRBD1 matches at 7 bases. The ends lost 6 bases at V and 2 bases at J; junction bases unmatched: 10. Germline values: CDR1 DFQATT, CDR2 SNEGSKA (reference sequence). There are 15 residues in the CDR3. The CDR3 protein is CSAEQLTGGNQPQHF. The DNA for the CDR3 is TGCAGTGCGGAACAGCTAACAGGGGGCAATCAGCCCCAGCATTTT.

This chain connects TRBV19 to TRBJ2-2; 8 positions match TRBD2. This CDR3 is built from 17 residues. With 3 bases clipped from V and 4 bases from J, the junction kept 10 bases outside the gene matches. CDR1 is LNHDA, CDR2 SQIVND, per germline (reference sequence). CDR3 nucleotide sequence: TGTGCCAGTAGTATGGTATCCGTAGCGGGACGCACCGGGGAGCTGTTTTTT. Protein sequence: CASSMVSVAGRTGELFF.

The table lists this clonotype with many counts. J is TRBJ1-1 and V is TRBV7-3; unclear D gene. The germline V gene encodes CDR1 SGHTA and CDR2 FQGTGA. The CDR3 covers 17 residues. Between the trimmed V and J ends, which lost 1 base and 0 bases, there was a span of 15 bases. DNA for the CDR3: TGTGCCAGCAGCTTAAAGTGGGCACCTCTAATGAACACTGAAGCTTTCTTT. It is translated as CASSLKWAPLMNTEAFF.

This clonotype was found a few times. This chain connects TRBV12-3 or TRBV12-4 to TRBJ2-2, with D unresolved. Trimming cost V 3 bases and J 0 bases, with 5 bases left between them. This CDR3 comprises 14 residues. The CDR3 is CASSFVTNTGELFF. As DNA, the CDR3 is TGTGCCAGCAGTTTCGTCACGAACACCGGGGAGCTGTTTTTT.

This sequence joins TRBV5-8 and TRBJ1-4; no firm D call. Looked up from germline, CDR1 is SGHTS and CDR2 is YDEGEE. V dropped 4 bases and J dropped 8 bases, with 21 bases sitting between them. The CDR3 contains 16 residues. CDR3: CASSLGSPLGSEKLFF. CDR3 bases: TGTGCCAGCAGCCTAGGATCTCCCCTGGGTTCCGAAAAACTGTTTTTT.

The J gene is TRBJ2-2, the V gene TRBV12-3 or TRBV12-4; D call uncertain. The CDR3 runs to 13 residues. The ends were cut back, 10 bases at V and 2 bases at J, with 11 bases in the middle. CDR3 sequence (DNA): TGTGCCACCCGGCGTCTCAACACCGGGGAGCTGTTTTTT. This encodes CATRRLNTGELFF.

V gene TRBV7-9 combines with J gene TRBJ2-5; TRBD2 matches at 14 bases. Germline CDR1 is SEHNR and CDR2 is FQNEAQ (reference sequence). Trimming at V came to 5 bases and at J to 5 bases, leaving 4 bases not matched to a gene. This CDR3 has 15 residues. The CDR3 nucleotides read TGTGCCAGCAGCACGACTAGCGGGAGGGAGGAGACCCAGTACTTC. It codes for CASSTTSGREETQYF.

This clonotype showed up just a few times. V and J are TRBV19 and TRBJ2-2; 8 bases match TRBD2. Germline V lookup: CDR1 LNHDA, CDR2 SQIVND (reference sequence). The CDR3 covers 16 residues. Trimming at V came to 2 bases and at J to 0 bases, leaving 2 bases not matched to a gene. The CDR3 protein is CASSIPGGANTGELFF. CDR3 coding DNA: TGTGCCAGTAGTATACCCGGGGGGGCGAACACCGGGGAGCTGTTTTTT.

The rearrangement uses TRBV20-1 and TRBJ1-6; D may be TRBD1 (6 bases). The V end was cut by 3 bases, the J end by 1 base, with 10 bases between. CDR3 size: 15 residues. Germline assignment: CDR1 DFQATT and CDR2 SNEGSKA (reference sequence). The CDR3 region is CSARAGESYNSPLHF. In DNA form, the CDR3 reads TGCAGTGCTAGGGCAGGGGAGTCCTATAATTCACCCCTCCACTTT.

This CDR3 reads CSVDLGGAGETQYF. For the CDR3, the DNA is TGCAGCGTTGATCTGGGGGGGGCGGGGGAGACCCAGTACTTC. The chain recombines TRBV29-1 with TRBJ2-5; D might be TRBD2 (7 bases). V was clipped by 3 bases and J by 5 bases, with 16 bases between them. Per germline, CDR1 SQVTM and CDR2 ANQGSEA. The CDR3 has 14 amino acids.

This clonotype appeared many times. V gene TRBV7-3 combines with J gene TRBJ2-1, with TRBD2 matching 8 bases. The CDR3 is 16 residues long. Germline CDR1 SGHTA, CDR2 FQGTGA. V gave up 6 bases and J gave up 3 bases; unmatched junction bases: 10. For the CDR3, the DNA is TGTGCCAGCAGTCTCTCGGGGGGGCCGCACTACAATGAGCAGTTCTTC. Residues: CASSLSGGPHYNEQFF.

This clonotype was seen ten or more times. The chain recombines TRBV7-9 with TRBJ1-2; the D is unclear. Trimming left V 6 bases short and J 6 bases short, with 17 bases between. The CDR3 spans 14 residues. CDR1 SEHNR and CDR2 FQNEAQ come from the germline V gene (reference sequence). CDR3 region: CASSHALARNGYTF. In DNA, the CDR3 is TGTGCCAGCAGTCATGCTCTGGCCAGAAATGGCTACACCTTC.

This clonotype was counted only a few times. The chain recombines TRBV7-2 with TRBJ1-5, with D uncertain. There are 11 residues in the CDR3. Between the trimmed V and J ends, which lost 8 bases and 9 bases, there was a span of 11 bases. Looked up from germline, CDR1 is SGHTA and CDR2 is FQGNSA. The CDR3 nucleotides read TGTGCCAGCGGGGAGGACCGGCCCCAGCATTTT. It specifies CASGEDRPQHF.

This sequence joins TRBV2 and TRBJ1-5, with D possibly matching TRBD1 (5 bases). V was cut by 6 bases and J by 3 bases, with 15 bases left in between. Per the germline V gene, CDR1 is SNHLY and CDR2 is FYNNEI. CDR3 length equals 15 residues. The DNA for the CDR3 is TGTGCCAGCAGCATCTACCGGGGCCTCAATCAGCCCCAGCATTTT. As protein: CASSIYRGLNQPQHF.